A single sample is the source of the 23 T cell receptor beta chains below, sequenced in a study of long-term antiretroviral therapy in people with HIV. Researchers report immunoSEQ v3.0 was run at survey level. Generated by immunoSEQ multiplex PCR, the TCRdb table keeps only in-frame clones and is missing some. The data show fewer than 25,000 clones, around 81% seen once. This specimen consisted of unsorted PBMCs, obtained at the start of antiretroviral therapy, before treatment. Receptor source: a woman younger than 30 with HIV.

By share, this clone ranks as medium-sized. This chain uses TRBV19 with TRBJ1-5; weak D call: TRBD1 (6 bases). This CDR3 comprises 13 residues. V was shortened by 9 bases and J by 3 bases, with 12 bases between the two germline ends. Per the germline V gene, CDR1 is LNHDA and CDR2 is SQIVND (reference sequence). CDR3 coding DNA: TGTGCCAGCAGGGGTTGGGACAATCAGCCCCAGCATTTT. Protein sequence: CASRGWDNQPQHF.

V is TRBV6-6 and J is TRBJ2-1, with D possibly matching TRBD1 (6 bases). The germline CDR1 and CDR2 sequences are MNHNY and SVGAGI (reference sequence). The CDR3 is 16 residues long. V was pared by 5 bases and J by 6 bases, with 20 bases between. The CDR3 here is CASSGLGGESGNEQFF. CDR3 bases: TGTGCCAGCAGTGGGCTTGGGGGCGAGAGTGGCAATGAGCAGTTCTTC.

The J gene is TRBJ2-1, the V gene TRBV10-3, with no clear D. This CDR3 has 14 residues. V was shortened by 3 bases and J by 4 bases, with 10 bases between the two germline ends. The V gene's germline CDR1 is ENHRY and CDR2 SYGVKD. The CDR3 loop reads CAISDQTIYNEQFF. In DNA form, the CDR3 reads TGTGCCATCAGTGACCAAACCATTTACAATGAGCAGTTCTTC.

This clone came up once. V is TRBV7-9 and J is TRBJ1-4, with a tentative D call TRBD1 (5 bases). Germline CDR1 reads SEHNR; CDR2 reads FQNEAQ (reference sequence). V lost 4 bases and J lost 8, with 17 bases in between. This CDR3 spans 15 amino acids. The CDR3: CASSSPWGEDEKLFF. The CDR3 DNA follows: TGTGCCAGCAGCTCCCCATGGGGGGAAGACGAAAAACTGTTTTTT.

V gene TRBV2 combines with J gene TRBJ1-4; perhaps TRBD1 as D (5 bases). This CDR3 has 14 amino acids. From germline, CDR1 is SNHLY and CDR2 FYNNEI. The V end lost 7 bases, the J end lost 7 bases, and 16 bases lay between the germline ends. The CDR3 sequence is CASKARLGVEKLFF. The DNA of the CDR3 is TGTGCCAGCAAGGCGAGGCTGGGGGTTGAAAAACTGTTTTTT.

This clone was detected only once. The CDR3 reads CASSLAVSGGSYEQYF. The CDR3 nucleotides are TGCGCCAGCAGCTTGGCCGTCTCGGGAGGTTCCTACGAGCAGTACTTC. The chain combines TRBV5-1 with TRBJ2-7; TRBD2 agrees at 7 bases. The CDR3 contains 16 residues. The V segment lost 0 bases and the J segment 1 base; nucleotides outside the gene matches: 7. Germline V gene lookup returns CDR1 SGHRS and CDR2 YFSETQ.

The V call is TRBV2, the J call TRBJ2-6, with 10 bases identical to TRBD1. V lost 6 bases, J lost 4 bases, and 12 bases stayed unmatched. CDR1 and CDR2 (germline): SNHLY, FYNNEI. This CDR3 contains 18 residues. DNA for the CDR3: TGTGCCAGCAGGGCAGCGCCGGGACAGGGGTTAGGGGCCAACGTCCTGACTTTC. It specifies CASRAAPGQGLGANVLTF. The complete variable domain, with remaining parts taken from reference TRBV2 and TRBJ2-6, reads EPEVTQTPSHQVTQMGQEVILRCVPISNHLYFYWYRQILGQKVEFLVSFYNNEISEKSEIFDDQFSVERPDGSNFTLKIRSTKLEDSAMYFCASRAAPGQGLGANVLTFGAGSRLTVL.

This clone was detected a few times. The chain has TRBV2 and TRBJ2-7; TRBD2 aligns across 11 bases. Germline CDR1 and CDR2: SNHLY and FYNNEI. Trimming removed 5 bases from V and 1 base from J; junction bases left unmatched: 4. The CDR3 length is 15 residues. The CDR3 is CASSLGLADSYEQYF. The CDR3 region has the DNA TGTGCCAGCAGTCTGGGACTAGCGGATTCCTACGAGCAGTACTTC.

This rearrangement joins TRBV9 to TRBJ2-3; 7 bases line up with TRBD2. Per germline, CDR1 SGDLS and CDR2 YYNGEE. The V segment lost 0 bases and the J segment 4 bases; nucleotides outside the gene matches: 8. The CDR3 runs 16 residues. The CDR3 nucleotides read TGTGCCAGCAGCGTAGACCCGGGAGGCAACGCAGATACGCAGTATTTT. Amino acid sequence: CASSVDPGGNADTQYF.

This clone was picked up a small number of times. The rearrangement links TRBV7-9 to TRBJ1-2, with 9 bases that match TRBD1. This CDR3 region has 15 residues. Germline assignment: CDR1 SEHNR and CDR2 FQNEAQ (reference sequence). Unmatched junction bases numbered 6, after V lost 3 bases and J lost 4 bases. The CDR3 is CASSLGTGLPYGYTF. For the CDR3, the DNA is TGTGCCAGCAGCTTGGGGACAGGGCTCCCCTATGGCTACACCTTC.

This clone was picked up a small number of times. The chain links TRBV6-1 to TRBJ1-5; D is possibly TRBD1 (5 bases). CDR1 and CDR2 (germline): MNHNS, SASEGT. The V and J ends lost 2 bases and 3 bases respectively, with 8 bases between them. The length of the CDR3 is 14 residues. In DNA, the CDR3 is TGTGCCAGCAGTGAACAGGGCACCAATCAGCCCCAGCATTTT. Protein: CASSEQGTNQPQHF.

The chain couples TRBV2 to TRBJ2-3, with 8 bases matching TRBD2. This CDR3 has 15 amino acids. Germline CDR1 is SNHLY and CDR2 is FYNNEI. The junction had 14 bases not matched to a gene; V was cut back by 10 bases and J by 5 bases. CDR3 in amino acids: CATSAGGAYLDTQYF. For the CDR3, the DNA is TGTGCCACCTCTGCGGGGGGCGCATATCTAGATACGCAGTATTTT.

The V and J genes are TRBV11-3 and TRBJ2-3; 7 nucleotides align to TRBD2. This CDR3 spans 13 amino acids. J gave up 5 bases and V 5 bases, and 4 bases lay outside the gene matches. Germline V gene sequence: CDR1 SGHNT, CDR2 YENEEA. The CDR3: CASSTKRGDTQYF. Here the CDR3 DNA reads TGTGCCAGCAGCACCAAGCGGGGAGATACGCAGTATTTT.

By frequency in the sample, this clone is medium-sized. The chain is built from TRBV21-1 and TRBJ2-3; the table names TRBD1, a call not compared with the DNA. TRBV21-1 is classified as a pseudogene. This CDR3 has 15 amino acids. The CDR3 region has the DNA TGTGCCAGCAGCAAAGCGGGCCCTTGCACAGATACGCAGTATTTT. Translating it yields CASSKAGPCTDTQYF.

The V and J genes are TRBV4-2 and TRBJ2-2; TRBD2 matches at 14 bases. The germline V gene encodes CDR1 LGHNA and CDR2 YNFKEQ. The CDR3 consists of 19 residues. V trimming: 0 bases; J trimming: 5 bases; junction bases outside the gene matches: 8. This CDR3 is CASSQDTGLAGGRTGELFF. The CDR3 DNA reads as TGTGCCAGCAGCCAAGATACCGGACTAGCGGGGGGAAGGACCGGGGAGCTGTTTTTT.

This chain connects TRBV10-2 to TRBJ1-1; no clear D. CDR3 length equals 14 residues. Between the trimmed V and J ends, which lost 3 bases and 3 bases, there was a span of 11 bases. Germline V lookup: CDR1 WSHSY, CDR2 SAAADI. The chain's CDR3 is CASSEWEAYTEAFF. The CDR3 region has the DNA TGCGCCAGCAGTGAATGGGAGGCCTACACTGAAGCTTTCTTT.

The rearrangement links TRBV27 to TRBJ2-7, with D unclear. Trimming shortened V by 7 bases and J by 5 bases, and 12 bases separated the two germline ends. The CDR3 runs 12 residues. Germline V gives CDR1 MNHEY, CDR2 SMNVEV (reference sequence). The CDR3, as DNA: TGTGCCAGCATCGGGCAGTACCACGAGCAGTACTTC. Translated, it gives CASIGQYHEQYF.

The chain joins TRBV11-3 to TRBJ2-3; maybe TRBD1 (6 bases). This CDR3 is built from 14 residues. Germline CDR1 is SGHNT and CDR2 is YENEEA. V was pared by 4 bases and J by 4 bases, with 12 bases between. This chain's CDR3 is CASSSRTAPDTQYF. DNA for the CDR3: TGTGCCAGCAGCTCTCGGACAGCCCCAGATACGCAGTATTTT.

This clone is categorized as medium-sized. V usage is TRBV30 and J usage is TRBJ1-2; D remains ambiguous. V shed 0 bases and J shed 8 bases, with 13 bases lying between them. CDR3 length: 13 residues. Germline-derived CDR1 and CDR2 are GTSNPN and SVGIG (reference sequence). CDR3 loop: CAWSVSLSYGYTF. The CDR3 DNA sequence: TGTGCCTGGAGTGTCAGCCTCTCGTACGGCTACACCTTC.

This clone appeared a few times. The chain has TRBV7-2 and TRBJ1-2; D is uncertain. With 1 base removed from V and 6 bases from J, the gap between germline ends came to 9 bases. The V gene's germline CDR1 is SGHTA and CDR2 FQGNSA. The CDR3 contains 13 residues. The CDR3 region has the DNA TGTGCCAGCAGCTTAGGGTGGCAGGATGGCTACACCTTC. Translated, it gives CASSLGWQDGYTF.

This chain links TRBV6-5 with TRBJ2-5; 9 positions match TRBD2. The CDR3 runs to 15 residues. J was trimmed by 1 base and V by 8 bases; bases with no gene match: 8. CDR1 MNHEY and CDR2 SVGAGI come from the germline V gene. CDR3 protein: CASSTERGVQETQYF. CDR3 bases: TGTGCCAGCTCAACAGAGCGGGGGGTCCAAGAGACCCAGTACTTC.

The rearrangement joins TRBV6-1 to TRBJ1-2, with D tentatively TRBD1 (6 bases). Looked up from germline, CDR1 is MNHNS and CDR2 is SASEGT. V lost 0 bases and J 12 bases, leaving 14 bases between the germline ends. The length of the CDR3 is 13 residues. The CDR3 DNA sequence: TGTGCCAGCAGTGAAGCGCTTGGGGGCCCTGACACCTTC. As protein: CASSEALGGPDTF.

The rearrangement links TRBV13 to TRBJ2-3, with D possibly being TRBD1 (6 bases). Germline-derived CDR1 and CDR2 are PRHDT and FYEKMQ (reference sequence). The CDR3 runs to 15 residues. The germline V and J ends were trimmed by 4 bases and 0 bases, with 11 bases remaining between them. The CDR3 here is CASSSRTESTDTQYF. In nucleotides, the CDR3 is TGTGCCAGCAGCTCTCGGACAGAGAGCACAGATACGCAGTATTTT.